The entry below gives a single T cell receptor (beta chain) sequence along with its context. Its antigen remains unknown. The germline gives CDR1 MNHEY, CDR2 SVGAGI. Trimming took 0 bases from V and 0 from J, leaving 6 bases between them. The CDR3 extends over 15 amino acids. The data were obtained in a study of OX40 agonist ivuxolimab in advanced cancers. Points from the study as a whole: There were also nonresponders showing low normalized T-cell clonal expansion. Partial responders dosed at 0.1-3.0 mg/kg displayed clonal expansion ranking among the lowest. There were, on average, more expanded clones in CD8+ T cells than in CD4+.

Method: immunoSEQ multiplex PCR; TCRdb's copy keeps in-frame clones and lacks some. The sample contains under 50,000 clones, 60% to 80% of which appear only once. This chain links TRBV6-5 with TRBJ1-3; no firm D call. Material: CD4+ or CD8+ T cells sorted from blood, obtained in a trial of the OX40 agonist ivuxolimab. This TCR derives from an adult with an advanced solid tumor such as melanoma, head and neck, liver or kidney cancer. The CDR3 loop reads CASSYSEGSGNTIYF. The DNA for the CDR3 is TGTGCCAGCAGTTACTCTGAGGGCTCTGGAAACACCATATATTTT.